These 3 T cell receptor beta chains were sequenced from one sample in a study of T-cell reconstitution after alpha-beta-depleted transplantation in children. Preparation of the TCRbeta library involved a method that used unique molecular identifiers. Each CDR3 protein gets one entry after TCRdb re-called the PCR reads with MiXCR. The sample consists of about 110,000 distinct CDR3 sequences, 6.4% of them appearing once. The material was PBMCs, mostly from graft donor cells, obtained 360 days after TCRalphabeta/CD19-depleted stem cell transplant. The origin of the receptors is a male patient aged 2-15 years who had a stem cell transplant for acute lymphoblastic leukemia, so the T cells may come from the graft donor.

This clonotype was recorded at least ten times. The V call is TRBV24-1, the J call TRBJ2-1; 9 bases are shared with TRBD1. CDR3 length equals 13 residues. V shed 7 bases and J 7 bases; nucleotides not matched to a gene: 4. Germline lookup yields CDR1 KGHDR and CDR2 SFDVKD. The CDR3 is CATRLGQGNEQFF. The DNA for the CDR3 is TGTGCCACCAGACTCGGACAGGGGAATGAGCAGTTCTTC.

In its sample, this clonotype was seen many times. CDR3 loop: CASSQESGANTEAFF. CDR3 DNA: TGCGCCAGCAGCCAAGAGTCAGGGGCGAACACTGAAGCTTTCTTT. The V gene is TRBV4-1, the J gene TRBJ1-1; a weak D match, TRBD1 (6 bases). The CDR3 has 15 amino acids. V lost 0 bases and J lost 1, with 9 bases in between. CDR1 MGHRA and CDR2 YSYEKL come from the germline V gene.

This clonotype occurred many times. The chain couples TRBV24-1 to TRBJ1-2, with 10 bases identical to TRBD1. Germline V gene data show CDR1 as KGHDR and CDR2 as SFDVKD. The CDR3 is 15 residues long. Germline trimming cut 3 bases from V and 5 bases from J; bases unmatched to any gene: 5. CDR3 coding DNA: TGTGCCACCAGTGATCGTCGGGACAGGGGATATGGCTACACCTTC. Translated, it gives CATSDRRDRGYGYTF.